The 12 T cell receptor beta chains reported below all come from one sample, sequenced in a study of beta chain features in type 1 diabetes. Study conclusions and caveats: Among patients with Type 1 diabetes, TCRB CDR3s were moderately but significantly shorter in every one of the four CD4+ subsets.

These TCRs' antigens remain unknown. Every bit of the isolated RNA underwent reverse transcription, so sequencing read expressed TCRB transcripts. The table came from immunoSEQ multiplex PCR; TCRdb's copy has only in-frame clones and leaves some out. The sample has about 700,000 clones, 13% seen once. The sequencing input was naive CD4+ T cells from blood. These receptors were taken from a man between 18 and 35 years old with type 1 diabetes.

The sample holds a few counts of this clone. The chain combines TRBV9 with TRBJ2-3; no reliable D call. V was shortened by 0 bases and J by 2 bases, with 19 bases between the two germline ends. The CDR3 totals 18 residues. Germline values: CDR1 SGDLS, CDR2 YYNGEE. Here the CDR3 DNA reads TGTGCCAGCAGCGTAGGGCGGACCAGCGCAGGATACACAGATACGCAGTATTTT. It yields the protein CASSVGRTSAGYTDTQYF. Using reference TRBV9 and TRBJ2-3 for the parts outside the CDR3, the full variable domain is DSGVTQTPKHLITATGQRVTLRCSPRSGDLSVYWYQQSLDQGLQFLIQYYNGEERAKGNILERFSAQQFPDLHSELNLSSLELGDSALYFCASSVGRTSAGYTDTQYFGPGTRLTVL.

There are a few counts of this clone. The V gene is TRBV5-4, the J gene TRBJ1-1, with 10 bases identical to TRBD1. This CDR3 comprises 15 residues. V was pared by 5 bases and J by 4 bases, with 8 bases of the junction left unmatched. The germline V gene encodes CDR1 SGHNT and CDR2 YYREEE (reference sequence). The CDR3 loop reads CASRSSGTGVTEAFF. Here the CDR3 DNA reads TGTGCCAGCAGATCCTCCGGGACAGGGGTCACTGAAGCTTTCTTT.

This clone was observed a handful of times. The chain combines TRBV29-1 with TRBJ2-6; D is perhaps TRBD2 (6 bases). Germline V lookup: CDR1 SQVTM, CDR2 ANQGSEA. V was cut by 0 bases and J by 0 bases, with 12 bases left in between. This CDR3 has 17 amino acids. CDR3 sequence reads: CSVEDRRDLSGANVLTF. CDR3 nucleotide sequence: TGCAGCGTTGAAGATCGGCGGGACCTCTCTGGGGCCAACGTCCTGACTTTC.

The rearrangement joins TRBV10-3 to TRBJ1-2, with D hard to call. This CDR3 contains 12 residues. V gave up 3 bases and J gave up 4 bases, with 6 bases separating them. The germline V gene encodes CDR1 ENHRY and CDR2 SYGVKD. In DNA form, the CDR3 reads TGTGCCATCAGTGACAACCCCTATGGCTACACCTTC. Translation gives CAISDNPYGYTF.

The table lists this clone with a few counts. The genes are TRBV18 and TRBJ1-4; D is undetermined. From germline, CDR1 is KGHSH and CDR2 LQKENI. This CDR3 comprises 16 residues. V was trimmed by 3 bases and J by 1 base, leaving 12 bases between them. In DNA, the CDR3 is TGTGCCAGCTCACCTCAGGAGGCGCAAACTAATGAAAAACTGTTTTTT. This sequence encodes CASSPQEAQTNEKLFF.

This clone was seen a handful of times. This rearrangement joins TRBV29-1 to TRBJ2-1; either TRBD1 or TRBD2 may fit D (5 bases each). The CDR3 covers 13 residues. The germline V gene has CDR1 SQVTM and CDR2 ANQGSEA. The V end lost 3 bases, the J end lost 4 bases, and 10 bases lay between the germline ends. The DNA for the CDR3 is TGCAGCGTTGAGAGGGGCTTATACAATGAGCAGTTCTTC. This sequence encodes CSVERGLYNEQFF.

This clone has more than one count but fewer than ten. The chain employs TRBV7-9 and TRBJ2-7, with a tentative D call TRBD1 (6 bases). CDR3 length: 14 residues. The V gene's germline CDR1 is SEHNR and CDR2 FQNEAQ (reference sequence). V lost 4 bases and J lost 7, with 17 bases in between. The CDR3 coding sequence is TGTGCCAGCAGCTACGCTGATGTACAGGGTGAGCAGTACTTC. Amino acid sequence: CASSYADVQGEQYF. The variable domain in full, completed from reference TRBV7-9 and TRBJ2-7, reads DTGVSQNPRHKITKRGQNVTFRCDPISEHNRLYWYRQTLGQGPEFLTYFQNEAQLEKSRLLSDRFSAERPKGSFSTLEIQRTEQGDSAMYLCASSYADVQGEQYFGPGTRLTVT.

This clone came up a few times. The rearrangement joins TRBV2 to TRBJ2-1; D not certain. The germline CDR1 and CDR2 sequences are SNHLY and FYNNEI. The CDR3 sequence is 13 residues long. The V end was cut by 3 bases, the J end by 8 bases, with 11 bases between. This CDR3 is CASSEVLADEQFF. DNA for the CDR3: TGTGCCAGCAGTGAGGTCCTTGCCGATGAGCAGTTCTTC. Full variable domain (missing parts from reference TRBV2 and TRBJ2-1): EPEVTQTPSHQVTQMGQEVILRCVPISNHLYFYWYRQILGQKVEFLVSFYNNEISEKSEIFDDQFSVERPDGSNFTLKIRSTKLEDSAMYFCASSEVLADEQFFGPGTRLTVL.

This clone has more than one count but fewer than ten. The CDR3: CASSLLGQGGEKLFF. The CDR3 DNA reads as TGCGCCAGCAGCTTGTTGGGACAGGGAGGAGAAAAACTGTTTTTT. This chain links TRBV5-1 with TRBJ1-4; TRBD1 aligns across 9 bases. Germline V CDR1 and CDR2: SGHRS, YFSETQ. CDR3 length: 15 residues. The V gene end was trimmed by 1 base and the J gene end by 8 bases; junction bases not matched to a gene: 6.

Turning to this clone: The germline gene is not matched at one end of the junction; a read error may be the cause. V gene TRBV7-6 combines with J gene TRBJ2-7, with D possibly called TRBD1 or TRBD2 (5 bases each). CDR3 length: 16 amino acids. In germline, CDR1 is SGHVS, CDR2 FNYEAQ. For the CDR3, the DNA is TGTGCCAGCAGCCTAGCCGGGGACCGAAACGCGGACGAGCAGTACTTC. Its translation is CASSLAGDRNADEQYF.

This clone occurred a few times. The junction does not match germline at one end; this may be a read error. The chain is built from TRBV7-7 and TRBJ2-5, with 7 bases aligning to TRBD2. The germline gives CDR1 SSHAT, CDR2 FNYEAQ (reference sequence). This CDR3 comprises 14 residues. CDR3 sequence: CASSPGLTGETQYF. CDR3 sequence (DNA): TGTGCTAGCAGCCCGGGACTAACTGGGGAGACCCAGTACTTC.

The chain employs TRBV11-2 and TRBJ1-4; D unresolved. The CDR3 has 15 residues. V was pared by 5 bases and J by 5 bases, with 15 bases between. Germline V gene sequence: CDR1 SGHAT, CDR2 FQNNGV. CDR3 bases: TGTGCCAGCAGCCCTGACCGGGGAGGAAATGAAAAACTGTTTTTT. The encoded protein is CASSPDRGGNEKLFF. Based on the CDR3 plus reference TRBV11-2 and TRBJ1-4, the full variable domain is EAGVAQSPRYKIIEKRQSVAFWCNPISGHATLYWYQQILGQGPKLLIQFQNNGVVDDSQLPKDRFSAERLKGVDSTLKIQPAKLEDSAVYLCASSPDRGGNEKLFFGSGTQLSVL.